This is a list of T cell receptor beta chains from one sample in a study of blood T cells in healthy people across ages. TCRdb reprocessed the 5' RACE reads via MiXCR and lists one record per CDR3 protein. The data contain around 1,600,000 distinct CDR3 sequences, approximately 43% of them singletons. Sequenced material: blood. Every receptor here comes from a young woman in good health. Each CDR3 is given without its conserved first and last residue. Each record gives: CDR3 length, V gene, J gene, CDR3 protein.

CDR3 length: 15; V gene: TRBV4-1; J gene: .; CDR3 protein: ASSLKVLGTAYNEQY
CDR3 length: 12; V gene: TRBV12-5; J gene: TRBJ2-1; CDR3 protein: ASGRGGIRDEQF
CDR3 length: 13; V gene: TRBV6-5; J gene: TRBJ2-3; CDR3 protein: ASSYRRLGTDTQY
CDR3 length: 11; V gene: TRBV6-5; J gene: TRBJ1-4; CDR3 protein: ASSYDSEEKLF
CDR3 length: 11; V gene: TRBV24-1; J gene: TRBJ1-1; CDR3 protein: ATSDGTGDVAF
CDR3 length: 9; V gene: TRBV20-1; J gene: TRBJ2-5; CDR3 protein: SARRLGEQY
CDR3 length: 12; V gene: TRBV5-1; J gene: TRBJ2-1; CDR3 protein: ASSVGQGADERF
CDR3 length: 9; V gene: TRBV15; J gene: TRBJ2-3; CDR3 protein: ATSSVGTKY
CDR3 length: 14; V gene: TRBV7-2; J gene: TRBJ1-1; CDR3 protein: ASSLGIGRMNTEAF
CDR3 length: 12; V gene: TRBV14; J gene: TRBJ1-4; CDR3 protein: ASSQEDTREKLF
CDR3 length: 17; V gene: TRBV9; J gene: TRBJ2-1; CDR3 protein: ASSPRTSGGPRTYNEQF
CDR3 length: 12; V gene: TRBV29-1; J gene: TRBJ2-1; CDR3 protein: SVELLASYNEQF
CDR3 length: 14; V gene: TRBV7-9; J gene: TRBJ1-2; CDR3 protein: ASSLGTGVIGYGYT
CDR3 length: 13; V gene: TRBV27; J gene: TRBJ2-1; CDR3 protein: ASSLSGLVRYEQF
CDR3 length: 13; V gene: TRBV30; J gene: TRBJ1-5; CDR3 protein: AWSGRIRGNQPQH
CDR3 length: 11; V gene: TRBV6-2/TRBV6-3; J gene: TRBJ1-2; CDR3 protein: ASTLDRVGGYT
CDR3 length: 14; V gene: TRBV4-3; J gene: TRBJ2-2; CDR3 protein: ASSQEQVWGTGELF
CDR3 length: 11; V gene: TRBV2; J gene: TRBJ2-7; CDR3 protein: ASEGQDYYEQY
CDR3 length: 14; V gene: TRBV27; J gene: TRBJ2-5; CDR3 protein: ASSHDTPFSYNEQY
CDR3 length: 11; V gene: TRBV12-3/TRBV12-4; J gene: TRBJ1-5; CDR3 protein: ASSGTVGSAQH
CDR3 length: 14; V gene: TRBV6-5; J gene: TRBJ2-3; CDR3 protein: ASSPFGGGATDTQY
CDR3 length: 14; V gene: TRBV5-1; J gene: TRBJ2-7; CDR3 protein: ASSPGFGRHRNEQY
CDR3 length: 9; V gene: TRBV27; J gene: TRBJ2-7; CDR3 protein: ASSTGNEQY
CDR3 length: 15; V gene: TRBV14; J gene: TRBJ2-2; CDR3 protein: ASSQDETSGYTGELF
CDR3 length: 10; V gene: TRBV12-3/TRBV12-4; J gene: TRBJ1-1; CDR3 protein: ASSLMGSEAF
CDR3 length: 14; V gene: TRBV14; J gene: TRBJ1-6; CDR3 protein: ASRPPGSSFNSPLH
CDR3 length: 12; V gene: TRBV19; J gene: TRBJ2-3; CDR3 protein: ASRPVGRADTQY
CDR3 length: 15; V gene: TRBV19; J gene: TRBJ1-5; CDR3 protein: ATTAAWSLYSNQPQH
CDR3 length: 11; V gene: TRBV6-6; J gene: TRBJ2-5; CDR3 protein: ASSSLQGRTQY
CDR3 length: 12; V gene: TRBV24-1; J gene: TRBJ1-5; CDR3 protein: ATSDDRGWQPQH
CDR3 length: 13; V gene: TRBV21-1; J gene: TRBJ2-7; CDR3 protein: ASIPIGPAGNEQY
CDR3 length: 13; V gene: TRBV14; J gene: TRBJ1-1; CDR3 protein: ASSRTQGIITEAF
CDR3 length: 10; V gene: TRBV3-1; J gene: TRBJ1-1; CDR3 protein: ASSQGGIEAF
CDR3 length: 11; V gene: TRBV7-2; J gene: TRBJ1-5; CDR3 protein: ASSRVRHQPQH
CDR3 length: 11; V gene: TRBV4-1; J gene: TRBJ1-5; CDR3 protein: ASSHPGEQPQH